The 5 T cell receptor beta chains reported below all come from one sample, sequenced in a study of shared clonotypes between healthy human individuals. Sequencing was performed with immunoSEQ multiplex PCR; in TCRdb, only in-frame clones are kept and a portion is missing. The table records 2.5 million or so clones, around 90% of them present only once. The sample taken for sequencing was naive CD4+ T cells sorted from blood. Specified subset: CD45RA+ positively selected. The receptors stem from a man aged 18 to 29 in good health.

The CDR3 DNA is TGTGCCAGCACTGTGGACAGGGCCTATGGCTACACCTTC. Translating gives CASTVDRAYGYTF. This chain links TRBV6-5 with TRBJ1-2; TRBD1 matches at 8 bases. With V trimmed by 7 bases and J by 4 bases, 5 bases remained unmatched. The germline V gene encodes CDR1 MNHEY and CDR2 SVGAGI. This CDR3 is built from 13 residues.

The chain combines TRBV6-6 with TRBJ2-7; 7 bases match TRBD1. The CDR3 is made up of 11 amino acids. The V gene end was trimmed by 5 bases and the J gene end by 6 bases; junction bases not matched to a gene: 1. The V gene's germline CDR1 is MNHNY and CDR2 SVGAGI (reference sequence). CDR3 DNA: TGTGCCAGCAGTAAGGGGGCCGAGCAGTACTTC. Translating it yields CASSKGAEQYF.

CDR3 in DNA: TGTGCCTGGAGTTCGCTCCTCCCCGGGACAGGGACTGAAAAACTGTTTTTT. It translates to CAWSSLLPGTGTEKLFF. The chain employs TRBV30 and TRBJ1-4, with 9 nucleotides matching TRBD1. The CDR3 covers 17 residues. J gave up 7 bases and V 2 bases, and 14 bases lay outside the gene matches. Per germline, CDR1 GTSNPN and CDR2 SVGIG (reference sequence).

Details on this clone: Other DNA variants within this sample encode the same CDR3. The chain has TRBV20-1 and TRBJ1-2; D gene uncertain. Germline-derived CDR1 and CDR2 are DFQATT and SNEGSKA (reference sequence). The CDR3 runs 11 residues. The V end lost 3 bases, the J end lost 6 bases, and 8 bases lay between the germline ends. CDR3 DNA sequence: TGCAGTGCTAGGCGAGGTGATGGCTACACCTTC. It translates to CSARRGDGYTF.

The chain uses TRBV6-5 and TRBJ1-1, with D perhaps TRBD1 (5 bases). Germline V gives CDR1 MNHEY, CDR2 SVGAGI. Trimming took 10 bases from V and 10 from J, leaving 22 bases between them. This CDR3 is 13 amino acids long. The CDR3 loop is CATRRGRQGRAFF. CDR3 nucleotide sequence: TGTGCCACCAGGAGGGGAAGGCAGGGTCGAGCTTTCTTT.